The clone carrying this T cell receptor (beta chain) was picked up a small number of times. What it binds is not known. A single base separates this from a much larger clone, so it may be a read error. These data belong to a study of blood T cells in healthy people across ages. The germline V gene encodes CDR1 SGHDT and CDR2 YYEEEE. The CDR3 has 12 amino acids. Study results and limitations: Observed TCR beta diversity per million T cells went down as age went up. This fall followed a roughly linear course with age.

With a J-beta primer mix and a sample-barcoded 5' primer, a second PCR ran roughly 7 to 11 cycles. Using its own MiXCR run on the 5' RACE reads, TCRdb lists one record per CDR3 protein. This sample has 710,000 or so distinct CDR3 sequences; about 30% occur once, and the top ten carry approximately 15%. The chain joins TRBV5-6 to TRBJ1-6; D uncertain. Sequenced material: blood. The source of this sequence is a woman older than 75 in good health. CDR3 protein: CASSRMNSPRHF. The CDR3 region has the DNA TGTGCCAGCAGCCGGATGAATTCACCCCGCCACTTT.